This T cell receptor (beta chain) was observed in a study of Ad26.COV2.S vaccination and SARS-CoV-2 variants. Study-wide background: The trial was COV1001 and the donor's arm was Ad26.COV2.S.

Assay used: immunoSEQ multiplex PCR; TCRdb lists only in-frame clones, some missing. The data hold under 400,000 clones, with around 90% observed a single time. Study results and caveats: Spike-specific TCR breadth was greater after Ad26.COV2.S than placebo.

Trimming removed 5 bases from V and 4 bases from J, with 11 bases in between. This CDR3 comprises 13 residues. The germline gives CDR1 SQVTM, CDR2 ANQGSEA. The treatment: some 19 received Ad26.COV2.S at low or high dose, single or two shots; several received placebo; per-sample allocation not given. Sample collection was performed on day 63 after the first vaccine or placebo injection. About this clone: Its antigen is currently unknown.

The source is a person between 18 and 59 years old who received the Ad26.COV2.S COVID-19 vaccine or a placebo. The sequencing here drew on peripheral blood, taken in a trial of Ad26.COV2.S vaccine versus placebo. The rearrangement links TRBV29-1 to TRBJ1-4; no clear D. CDR3: CSVTGVGNEKLFF. The CDR3 nucleotides are TGCAGCGTTACCGGGGTCGGTAATGAAAAACTGTTTTTT.